The next 8 T cell receptor beta chains were all read from a single sample in a study of cytomegalovirus exposure and HLA in healthy donors. This PCR relied on a set of 60 Vbeta primers and 13 Jbeta primers. The method was immunoSEQ multiplex PCR; TCRdb's version includes in-frame clones alone and lacks a portion of them. The sample includes more than 110,000 clones, about 70% of them seen just once. The sequenced sample consisted of PBMCs. The source is a woman aged 55-69 years in good health and CMV-seropositive.

This sequence joins TRBV7-8 and TRBJ2-5, with D perhaps TRBD2 (6 bases). The CDR3 sequence is 12 residues long. Germline CDR1 is SGHVS and CDR2 is FQNEAQ. V was shortened by 5 bases and J by 4 bases, with 8 bases between the two germline ends. For the CDR3, the DNA is TGTGCCAGCAGCCGGGGGTCAGAGACCCAGTACTTC. Encoded protein: CASSRGSETQYF.

This clone was counted between two and nine times. The V gene is TRBV25-1, the J gene TRBJ2-3; the match to TRBD2 covers 9 bases. Germline V lookup: CDR1 MGHDK, CDR2 SYGVNS. Trimming at V came to 3 bases and at J to 4 bases, leaving 5 bases not matched to a gene. The CDR3 sequence is 15 residues long. For the CDR3, the DNA is TGTGCCAGCAGTGATAGCGGGAGTTACTCAGATACGCAGTATTTT. Its translation is CASSDSGSYSDTQYF.

The V call is TRBV11-3, the J call TRBJ2-2; TRBD1 is a possible D gene (6 bases). This CDR3 is 14 amino acids long. CDR1 and CDR2 from the germline V gene are SGHNT and YENEEA. V lost 4 bases, J lost 2 bases, and 8 bases lay in between. The CDR3 region is CASSWTANTGELFF. CDR3 DNA: TGTGCCAGCAGCTGGACAGCTAACACCGGGGAGCTGTTTTTT.

V gene TRBV5-4 combines with J gene TRBJ2-1; 14 nucleotides match TRBD2. V trimming: 1 base; J trimming: 6 bases; junction bases outside the gene matches: 6. Germline CDR1 and CDR2: SGHNT and YYREEE (reference sequence). This CDR3 comprises 17 residues. The CDR3: CASSLPQGLAGANEQFF. CDR3 bases: TGTGCCAGCAGCTTGCCCCAGGGACTAGCGGGGGCCAATGAGCAGTTCTTC.

This chain links TRBV4-1 with TRBJ1-5, with 11 bases that match TRBD1. The CDR3 has 17 residues. The J segment lost 9 bases and the V segment lost 7 bases, leaving 17 bases of the junction unmatched. Germline assignment: CDR1 MGHRA and CDR2 YSYEKL. The CDR3 sequence: CASTDFPKGDRGWPQHF. The DNA of the CDR3 is TGCGCCAGCACCGATTTTCCGAAGGGGGACAGGGGGTGGCCCCAGCATTTT.

This chain links TRBV5-1 with TRBJ2-5; 9 bases align to TRBD2. The V and J ends lost 4 bases and 4 bases, in that order; junction bases with no gene match: 8. Germline CDR1 and CDR2: SGHRS and YFSETQ. The CDR3 has 15 residues. CDR3 sequence: CASSPSSGNLETQYF. CDR3 nucleotides: TGCGCCAGCAGCCCCTCTAGCGGGAATTTAGAGACCCAGTACTTC.

Here the CDR3 DNA reads TGTGCCAGCAGTTTCGGAGCGGGGGGGAGCACAGATACGCAGTATTTT. Translation gives CASSFGAGGSTDTQYF. V and J are TRBV27 and TRBJ2-3; TRBD2 agrees at 10 bases. Per germline, CDR1 MNHEY and CDR2 SMNVEV (reference sequence). V shed 3 bases and J 0 bases; nucleotides not matched to a gene: 3. CDR3 size: 16 residues.

The CDR3, as DNA: TGTGCCAGCAGCTTAGTTGCAGGGGTTGGGTCTGGCTACACCTTC. Its translation: CASSLVAGVGSGYTF. This chain joins TRBV7-6 and TRBJ1-2; the D gene is possibly TRBD1 (6 bases). The CDR3 spans 15 residues. CDR1 SGHVS and CDR2 FNYEAQ come from the germline V gene. Trimming took off 1 base at V and 7 bases at J, with 16 bases between the two ends. Supplemented by reference TRBV7-6 and TRBJ1-2, the full variable domain reads GAGVSQSPRYKVTKRGQDVALRCDPISGHVSLYWYRQALGQGPEFLTYFNYEAQQDKSGLPNDRFSAERPEGSISTLTIQRTEQRDSAMYRCASSLVAGVGSGYTFGSGTRLTVV.